The 25 T cell receptor beta chains listed next were all sequenced from one sample in a study of blood T cell repertoires in COVID-19. Libraries were prepared by immunoSEQ multiplex PCR; TCRdb keeps only in-frame clonotypes and omits some of them. The sample carries under 250,000 clones, around 84% recorded once. Specimen: peripheral blood. These receptors came from a man aged 50-59 years with COVID-19, enrolled during active disease.

This clone came up a few times. The chain is built from TRBV29-1 and TRBJ2-1; TRBD1 matches 7 bases. Germline CDR1 and CDR2: SQVTM and ANQGSEA. V gave up 5 bases and J gave up 0 bases; unmatched junction bases: 4. The CDR3 loop spans 14 amino acids. The CDR3 coding sequence is TGCAGCGTTACGGGGACAGACTCCTACAATGAGCAGTTCTTC. It is translated as CSVTGTDSYNEQFF.

This sequence joins TRBV9 and TRBJ2-7; 10 bases line up with TRBD1. Germline V lookup: CDR1 SGDLS, CDR2 YYNGEE. Trimming cost V 4 bases and J 3 bases; bases outside gene matches: 4. The CDR3 is 14 residues long. For the CDR3, the DNA is TGTGCCAGCAGCCCTTGGACAGGGGGCTACGAGCAGTACTTC. Its protein product is CASSPWTGGYEQYF. Full variable domain (rest looked up from reference TRBV9 and TRBJ2-7): DSGVTQTPKHLITATGQRVTLRCSPRSGDLSVYWYQQSLDQGLQFLIQYYNGEERAKGNILERFSAQQFPDLHSELNLSSLELGDSALYFCASSPWTGGYEQYFGPGTRLTVT.

The genes are TRBV19 and TRBJ2-5, with TRBD1 as a possible D gene (5 bases). The germline gives CDR1 LNHDA, CDR2 SQIVND (reference sequence). The CDR3 sequence is 14 residues long. The V end lost 0 bases, the J end lost 1 base, and 6 bases lay between the germline ends. CDR3 nucleotide sequence: TGTGCCAGTAGTATAGACAGGGCCCAAGAGACCCAGTACTTC. Its protein is CASSIDRAQETQYF.

The V gene is TRBV19, the J gene TRBJ2-6, with D maybe TRBD2 (5 bases). V dropped 3 bases and J dropped 0 bases, with 12 bases sitting between them. Germline V gene lookup returns CDR1 LNHDA and CDR2 SQIVND (reference sequence). This CDR3 has 17 amino acids. The CDR3 protein is CASSIGTGISGANVLTF. The CDR3 coding sequence is TGTGCCAGTAGTATTGGTACGGGGATCTCTGGGGCCAACGTCCTGACTTTC.

V is TRBV19 and J is TRBJ2-1, with a weak D call TRBD2 (5 bases). The CDR3 has 12 amino acids. CDR1 and CDR2 from the germline V gene are LNHDA and SQIVND (reference sequence). V lost 7 bases, J lost 8 bases, and 12 bases lay in between. CDR3 amino acids: CASTAASDEQFF. In DNA, the CDR3 is TGTGCCAGTACAGCGGCGTCCGATGAGCAGTTCTTC.

The chain combines TRBV14 with TRBJ1-1; D perhaps matches TRBD1 (6 bases). The V and J ends lost 4 bases and 6 bases respectively, with 12 bases between them. This CDR3 region has 13 residues. In germline, CDR1 is SGHDN, CDR2 FVKESK. The CDR3 protein is CASSPARGSEAFF. The CDR3 DNA follows: TGTGCCAGCAGCCCGGCCAGGGGCTCTGAAGCTTTCTTT.

The chain carries TRBV27 and TRBJ1-5; a possible D gene is TRBD1 (6 bases). The CDR3 loop spans 14 amino acids. The V end lost 4 bases, the J end lost 3 bases, and 10 bases lay between the germline ends. Germline values: CDR1 MNHEY, CDR2 SMNVEV (reference sequence). This chain's CDR3 is CASSWQGPNQPQHF. CDR3 nucleotides: TGTGCCAGCAGTTGGCAGGGGCCCAATCAGCCCCAGCATTTT.

The rearrangement uses TRBV9 and TRBJ2-1; 10 bases are shared with TRBD1. Germline CDR1 SGDLS, CDR2 YYNGEE. With V trimmed by 0 bases and J by 3 bases, 6 bases remained unmatched. The CDR3 contains 17 residues. This chain's CDR3 is CASSVAVGQGYYNEQFF. Written as DNA, the CDR3 is TGTGCCAGCAGCGTAGCTGTGGGACAGGGGTACTACAATGAGCAGTTCTTC.

This clone appeared once. The chain joins TRBV9 to TRBJ2-3; 10 nucleotides agree with TRBD2. Trimming took 2 bases from V and 5 from J; bases not matched to a gene: 8. The CDR3 is 16 residues long. Germline loops: CDR1 SGDLS, CDR2 YYNGEE. Written as DNA, the CDR3 is TGTGCCAGCAGCGTCCACGAGCGGGGGGGCGTAGATACGCAGTATTTT. Encoded protein: CASSVHERGGVDTQYF.

In nucleotides, the CDR3 is TGTGCCAGCAGTACGGGGGGCTCCTACGAGCAGTACTTC. It specifies CASSTGGSYEQYF. This chain links TRBV7-9 with TRBJ2-7; TRBD2 aligns across 7 bases. Germline V gives CDR1 SEHNR, CDR2 FQNEAQ (reference sequence). The CDR3 covers 13 residues. The junction had 2 bases not matched to a gene; V was cut back by 6 bases and J by 0 bases. Filled out from reference TRBV7-9 and TRBJ2-7, the complete variable domain reads DTGVSQNPRHKITKRGQNVTFRCDPISEHNRLYWYRQTLGQGPEFLTYFQNEAQLEKSRLLSDRFSAERPKGSFSTLEIQRTEQGDSAMYLCASSTGGSYEQYFGPGTRLTVT.

The V call is TRBV6-4, the J call TRBJ2-2; TRBD1 agrees at 10 bases. From germline, CDR1 is MRHNA and CDR2 SNTAGT. This CDR3 has 19 amino acids. V lost 0 bases, J lost 4 bases, and 11 bases stayed unmatched. The CDR3 nucleotides are TGTGCCAGCAGTGACTCACCCGGGACAGGGGCCCAGGGCACCGGGGAGCTGTTTTTT. This sequence encodes CASSDSPGTGAQGTGELFF.

The chain joins TRBV19 to TRBJ1-5; no firm D call. V was shortened by 10 bases and J by 2 bases, with 21 bases between the two germline ends. The CDR3 covers 16 residues. CDR1 is LNHDA, CDR2 SQIVND, per germline (reference sequence). CDR3 sequence (DNA): TGTGCCAATCTCTTGGAGTACCCAAGCCGCAATCAGCCCCAGCATTTT. It yields the protein CANLLEYPSRNQPQHF.

The chain employs TRBV5-4 and TRBJ2-1; TRBD2 aligns across 9 bases. The CDR3 totals 15 residues. J gave up 7 bases and V 2 bases, and 7 bases lay outside the gene matches. Germline lookup yields CDR1 SGHNT and CDR2 YYREEE (reference sequence). The CDR3 sequence is CASSFRIAGANEQFF. The CDR3 coding sequence is TGTGCCAGCAGCTTCCGGATAGCGGGGGCAAATGAGCAGTTCTTC. The entire variable domain, with the rest obtained from reference TRBV5-4 and TRBJ2-1, is as follows: ETGVTQSPTHLIKTRGQQVTLRCSSQSGHNTVSWYQQALGQGPQFIFQYYREEENGRGNFPPRFSGLQFPNYSSELNVNALELDDSALYLCASSFRIAGANEQFFGPGTRLTVL.

The rearrangement joins TRBV6-2 or TRBV6-3 to TRBJ1-5; 8 bases agree with TRBD1. The V gene's germline CDR1 is MNHEY and CDR2 SVGEGT. The trim removed 7 bases at V and 5 bases at J, leaving 10 bases unmatched. The CDR3 contains 15 residues. The CDR3 loop is CASTPGTGGDQPQHF. In nucleotides, the CDR3 is TGTGCCAGCACCCCCGGGACAGGAGGAGATCAGCCCCAGCATTTT.

This clone was detected only once. The chain is built from TRBV9 and TRBJ1-2; D perhaps matches TRBD1 (6 bases). Trimming cost V 0 bases and J 2 bases, with 8 bases left between them. The CDR3 is 14 amino acids. Germline CDR1 and CDR2: SGDLS and YYNGEE. CDR3 sequence (DNA): TGTGCCAGCAGCGTAGCGGGGACAAACTATGGCTACACCTTC. This translates into CASSVAGTNYGYTF.

The chain links TRBV7-9 to TRBJ1-5; the D gene is possibly TRBD1 (5 bases). The CDR3 runs 15 residues. The V and J ends lost 5 bases and 6 bases respectively, with 17 bases between them. Germline loops: CDR1 SEHNR, CDR2 FQNEAQ (reference sequence). CDR3 loop: CASSPRGTAGQPQHF. CDR3 nucleotide sequence: TGTGCCAGCAGCCCCCGGGGGACGGCTGGTCAGCCCCAGCATTTT.

This rearrangement joins TRBV5-1 to TRBJ1-2; 8 bases map to TRBD1. The trim removed 5 bases at V and 7 bases at J, leaving 7 bases unmatched. CDR3 size: 13 residues. Germline lookup yields CDR1 SGHRS and CDR2 YFSETQ. The CDR3 spells CASRVDRDTGYTF. The CDR3 nucleotides are TGCGCCAGCAGGGTGGACAGGGACACTGGCTACACCTTC. Variable domain in full (rest from reference TRBV5-1 and TRBJ1-2): KAGVTQTPRYLIKTRGQQVTLSCSPISGHRSVSWYQQTPGQGLQFLFEYFSETQRNKGNFPGRFSGRQFSNSRSEMNVSTLELGDSALYLCASRVDRDTGYTFGSGTRLTVV.

The gene calls are TRBV25-1 and TRBJ1-3; 7 bases match TRBD1. The CDR3 runs 16 residues. Germline V lookup: CDR1 MGHDK, CDR2 SYGVNS. The ends lost 4 bases at V and 0 bases at J; junction bases unmatched: 6. CDR3 in DNA: TGTGCCAGCAGTGGGTATCGGGACAGCTCTGGAAACACCATATATTTT. Amino acids: CASSGYRDSSGNTIYF.

This clone was detected only a few times. CDR3 coding DNA: TGTGCCAGCAGCTCTCGGCCCCACAGTTCTAGCGCAGGGGGAAATGAGCAGTTCTTC. It specifies CASSSRPHSSSAGGNEQFF. The gene calls are TRBV7-3 and TRBJ2-1, with D perhaps matching TRBD1 (7 bases). Deletions cut 4 bases from V and 7 bases from J, with 29 bases between. Germline assignment: CDR1 SGHTA and CDR2 FQGTGA. This CDR3 has 19 amino acids.

This clone was found once. V gene TRBV3-1 (or the pseudogene TRBV3-2) combines with J gene TRBJ2-4; TRBD2 matches at 8 bases. The trim removed 0 bases at V and 3 bases at J, leaving 1 base unmatched. CDR3 length equals 15 residues. Germline lookup yields CDR1 LGHDT and CDR2 YNNKEL (reference sequence). This CDR3 reads CASSQEAGVKNIQYF. The CDR3 DNA reads as TGTGCCAGCAGCCAAGAAGCGGGAGTCAAAAACATTCAGTACTTC.

The rearrangement links TRBV9 to TRBJ2-3; no definite D call. This CDR3 region has 14 residues. Per the germline V gene, CDR1 is SGDLS and CDR2 is YYNGEE. Trimming stripped 1 base from V and 2 bases from J, with 8 bases between. The CDR3, as DNA: TGTGCCAGCAGCGTATCGCTGGCCACAGATACGCAGTATTTT. Its protein product is CASSVSLATDTQYF.

This chain uses TRBV30 with TRBJ1-6; 9 bases fit TRBD1. CDR1 and CDR2 (germline): GTSNPN, SVGIG (reference sequence). The CDR3 runs 14 residues. The V segment lost 6 bases and the J segment 7 bases; nucleotides outside the gene matches: 7. The CDR3 DNA is TGTGCCTGCCAACCCGGGACAGGGAATTCACCCCTCCACTTT. Amino acid sequence: CACQPGTGNSPLHF.

This sequence joins TRBV19 and TRBJ2-7; tentatively, D is TRBD1 (6 bases). Trimming took off 3 bases at V and 2 bases at J, with 14 bases between the two ends. The germline gives CDR1 LNHDA, CDR2 SQIVND (reference sequence). The CDR3 has 15 residues. CDR3 DNA: TGTGCCAGTAGTATCGCGGCAGGGGTTCCCTACGAGCAGTACTTC. Translated: CASSIAAGVPYEQYF.

The chain joins TRBV14 to TRBJ1-1, with a tentative D call TRBD1 (5 bases). This CDR3 region has 14 residues. Germline values: CDR1 SGHDN, CDR2 FVKESK. Trimming took 5 bases from V and 5 from J, leaving 15 bases between them. The CDR3 loop is CASSKTEGWTEAFF. The CDR3 coding sequence is TGTGCCAGCAGCAAGACGGAGGGGTGGACTGAAGCTTTCTTT.

The chain joins TRBV19 to TRBJ2-1, with 7 bases fitting TRBD2. CDR1 and CDR2 from the germline V gene are LNHDA and SQIVND (reference sequence). V trimming: 5 bases; J trimming: 9 bases; junction bases outside the gene matches: 13. The CDR3 length is 15 residues. The CDR3 sequence: CASSPPGRPGGEQFF. CDR3 nucleotides: TGTGCCAGTAGTCCCCCCGGACGCCCGGGGGGTGAGCAGTTCTTC.